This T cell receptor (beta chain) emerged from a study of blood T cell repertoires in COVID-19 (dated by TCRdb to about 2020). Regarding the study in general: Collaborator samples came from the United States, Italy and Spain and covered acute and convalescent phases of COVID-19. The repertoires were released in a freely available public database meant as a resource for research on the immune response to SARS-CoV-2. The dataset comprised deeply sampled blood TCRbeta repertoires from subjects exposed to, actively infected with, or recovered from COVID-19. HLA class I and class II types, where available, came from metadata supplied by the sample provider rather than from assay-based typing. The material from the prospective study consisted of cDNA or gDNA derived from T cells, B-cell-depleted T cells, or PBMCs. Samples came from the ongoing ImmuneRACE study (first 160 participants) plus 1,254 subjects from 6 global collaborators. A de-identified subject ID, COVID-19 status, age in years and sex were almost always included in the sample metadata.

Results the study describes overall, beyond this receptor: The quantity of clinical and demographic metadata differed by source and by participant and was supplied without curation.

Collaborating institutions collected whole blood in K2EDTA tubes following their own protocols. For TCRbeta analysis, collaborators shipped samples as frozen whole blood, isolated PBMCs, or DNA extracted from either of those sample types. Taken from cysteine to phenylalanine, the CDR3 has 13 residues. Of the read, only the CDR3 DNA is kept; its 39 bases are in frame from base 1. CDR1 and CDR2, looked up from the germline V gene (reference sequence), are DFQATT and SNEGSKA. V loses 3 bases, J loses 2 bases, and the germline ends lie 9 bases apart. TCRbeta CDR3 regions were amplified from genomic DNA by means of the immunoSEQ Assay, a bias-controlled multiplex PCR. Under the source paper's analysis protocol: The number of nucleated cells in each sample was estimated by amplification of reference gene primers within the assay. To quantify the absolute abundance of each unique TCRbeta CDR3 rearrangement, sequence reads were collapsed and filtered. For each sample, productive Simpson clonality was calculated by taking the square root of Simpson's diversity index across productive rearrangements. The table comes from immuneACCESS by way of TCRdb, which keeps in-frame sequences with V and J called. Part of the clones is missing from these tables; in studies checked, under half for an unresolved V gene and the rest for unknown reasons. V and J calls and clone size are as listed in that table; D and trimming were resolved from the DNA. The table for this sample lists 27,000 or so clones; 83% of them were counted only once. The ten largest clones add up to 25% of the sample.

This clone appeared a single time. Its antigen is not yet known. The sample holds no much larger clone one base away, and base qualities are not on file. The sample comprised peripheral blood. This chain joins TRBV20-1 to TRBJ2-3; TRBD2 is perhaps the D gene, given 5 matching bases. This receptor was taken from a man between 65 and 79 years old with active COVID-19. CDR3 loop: CSASQRPTDTQYF. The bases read TGCAGTGCTAGTCAGCGGCCCACAGATACGCAGTATTTT.